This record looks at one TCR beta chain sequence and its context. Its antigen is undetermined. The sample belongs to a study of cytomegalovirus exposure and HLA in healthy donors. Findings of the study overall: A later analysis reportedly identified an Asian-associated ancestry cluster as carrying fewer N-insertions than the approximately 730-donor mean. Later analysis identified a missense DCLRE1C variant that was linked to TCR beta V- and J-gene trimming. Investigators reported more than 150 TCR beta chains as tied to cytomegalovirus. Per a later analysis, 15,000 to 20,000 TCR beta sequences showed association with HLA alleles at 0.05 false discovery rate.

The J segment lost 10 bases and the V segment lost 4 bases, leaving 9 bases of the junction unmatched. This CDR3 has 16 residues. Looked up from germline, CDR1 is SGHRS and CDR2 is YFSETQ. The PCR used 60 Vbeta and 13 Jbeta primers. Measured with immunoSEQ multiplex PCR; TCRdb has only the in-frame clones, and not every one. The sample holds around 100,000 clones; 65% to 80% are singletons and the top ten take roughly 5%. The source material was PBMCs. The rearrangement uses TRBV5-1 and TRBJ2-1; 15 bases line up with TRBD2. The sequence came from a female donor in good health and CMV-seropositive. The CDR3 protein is CASSLRTSGGEGEQFF. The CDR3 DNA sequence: TGCGCCAGCAGCCTTAGGACTAGCGGGGGGGAGGGGGAGCAGTTCTTC.